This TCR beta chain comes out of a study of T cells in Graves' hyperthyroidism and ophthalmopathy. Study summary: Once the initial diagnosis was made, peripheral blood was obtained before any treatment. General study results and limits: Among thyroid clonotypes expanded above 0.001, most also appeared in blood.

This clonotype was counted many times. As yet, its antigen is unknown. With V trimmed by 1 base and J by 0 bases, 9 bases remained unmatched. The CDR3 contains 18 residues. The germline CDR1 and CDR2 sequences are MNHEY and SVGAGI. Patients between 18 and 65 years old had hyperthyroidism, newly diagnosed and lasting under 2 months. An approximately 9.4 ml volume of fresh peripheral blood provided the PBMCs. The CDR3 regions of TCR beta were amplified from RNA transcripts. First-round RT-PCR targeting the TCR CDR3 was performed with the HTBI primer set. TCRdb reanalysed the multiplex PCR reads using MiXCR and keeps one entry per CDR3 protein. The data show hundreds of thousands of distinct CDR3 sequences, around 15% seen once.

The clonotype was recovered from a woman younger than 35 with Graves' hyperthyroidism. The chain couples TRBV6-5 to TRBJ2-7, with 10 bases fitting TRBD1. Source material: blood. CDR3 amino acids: CASSYYGTGDLSSYEQYF. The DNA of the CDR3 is TGTGCCAGCAGTTACTACGGGACAGGGGACCTAAGCTCCTACGAGCAGTACTTC.